This T cell receptor beta chain was obtained from a study of shared clonotypes between healthy human individuals. This CDR3 region has 16 residues. The J segment lost 4 bases and the V segment lost 5 bases, leaving 11 bases of the junction unmatched. Looked up from germline, CDR1 is MNHEY and CDR2 is SMNVEV (reference sequence). The authors distributed each subset's genomic DNA evenly over several immunoSEQ plates. Sequencing used immunoSEQ multiplex PCR; TCRdb keeps in-frame clones, though not all of them. The repertoire holds 2 million to 2.5 million clones, with under 95% as singletons. This chain uses TRBV27 with TRBJ2-1; 7 bases are a match to TRBD2. The clonotype was recovered from a man younger than 35 in good health. Some clones in this sample may be carry-over from other donors' samples. Sequenced material: naive CD4+ T cells from PBMCs. Documented subset: CD45RA+ positively selected. The CDR3 here is CASSPRVREPYNEQFF. The DNA of the CDR3 is TGTGCCAGCAGTCCCCGTGTGCGGGAGCCTTACAATGAGCAGTTCTTC.